Below, 31 T cell receptor beta chains from the same sample are listed, as sequenced in a study of control samples from healthy donors and cancer patients. The method was immunoSEQ multiplex PCR; TCRdb's version includes in-frame clones alone and lacks a portion of them. The sample yields roughly 120,000 clones, around 93% seen once. Sample: PBMCs. The source is a man aged 50-59 years with head and neck cancer.

The rearrangement uses TRBV28 and TRBJ2-5, with D unresolved. Germline V gives CDR1 MDHEN, CDR2 SYDVKM. V lost 6 bases and J 4 bases, leaving 3 bases between the germline ends. The CDR3 is 10 amino acids. The DNA for the CDR3 is TGTGCCAGCAGGGGAGAGACCCAGTACTTC. Its translation: CASRGETQYF. Full variable domain (rest looked up from reference TRBV28 and TRBJ2-5): DVKVTQSSRYLVKRTGEKVFLECVQDMDHENMFWYRQDPGLGLRLIYFSYDVKMKEKGDIPEGYSVSREKKERFSLILESASTNQTSMYLCASRGETQYFGPGTRLLVL.

The chain recombines TRBV7-9 with TRBJ2-3, with D perhaps TRBD2 (5 bases). This CDR3 region has 13 residues. Trimming shortened V by 5 bases and J by 3 bases, and 9 bases separated the two germline ends. CDR1 is SEHNR, CDR2 FQNEAQ, per germline (reference sequence). CDR3 sequence reads: CASSARGTDTQYF. In nucleotides, the CDR3 is TGTGCCAGCAGCGCAAGAGGGACAGATACGCAGTATTTT.

The genes are TRBV4-1 and TRBJ1-2; D ambiguous. V was cut by 0 bases and J by 1 base, with 15 bases left in between. Per germline, CDR1 MGHRA and CDR2 YSYEKL. The CDR3 has 17 residues. The CDR3 nucleotides are TGCGCCAGCAGCCAAGATAAAAGGCGCCCTATTAACTATGGCTACACCTTC. This translates into CASSQDKRRPINYGYTF.

The rearrangement joins TRBV10-3 to TRBJ1-1, with D uncertain. The CDR3 has 12 amino acids. The germline V and J ends were trimmed by 4 bases and 10 bases, with 13 bases remaining between them. CDR1 is ENHRY, CDR2 SYGVKD, per germline. The CDR3 region is CAISGMEGTAFF. CDR3 coding DNA: TGTGCCATCAGTGGAATGGAGGGAACAGCTTTCTTT.

This CDR3 is CASSYSRQSGANVLTF. The DNA of the CDR3 is TGTGCCAGCAGTTACTCACGGCAATCAGGGGCCAACGTCCTGACTTTC. V gene TRBV6-5 combines with J gene TRBJ2-6, with D hard to call. The CDR3 contains 16 residues. Trimming shortened V by 0 bases and J by 4 bases, and 10 bases separated the two germline ends. CDR1 is MNHEY and CDR2 is SVGAGI in the germline V gene.

This clone was detected only once. This chain uses TRBV28 with TRBJ2-6, with D uncertain. Germline loops: CDR1 MDHEN, CDR2 SYDVKM. V gave up 3 bases and J gave up 0 bases, with 21 bases separating them. The length of the CDR3 is 20 residues. The CDR3 DNA reads as TGTGCCAGCAGTTTCAGGACGCCTAAACAACTCCCCTCTGGGGCCAACGTCCTGACTTTC. It yields the protein CASSFRTPKQLPSGANVLTF.

The chain has TRBV7-9 and TRBJ1-1; 8 bases fit TRBD1. After removal of 4 bases from V and 5 bases from J, the junction contained 12 bases not matched to a gene. The CDR3 extends over 16 amino acids. Germline V lookup: CDR1 SEHNR, CDR2 FQNEAQ (reference sequence). The CDR3 DNA reads TGTGCCAGCAGCTCCCTCGGGACAGGCGACGGGACTGAAGCTTTCTTT. Its protein is CASSSLGTGDGTEAFF.

The chain joins TRBV4-1 to TRBJ2-7; 9 positions agree with TRBD1. The CDR3 length is 16 residues. Germline V gene sequence: CDR1 MGHRA, CDR2 YSYEKL. With 7 bases clipped from V and 3 bases from J, the junction kept 13 bases outside the gene matches. The DNA for the CDR3 is TGCGCCAGCAAGAACCCTACAGGGGGCCCCAACTACGAGCAGTACTTC. Protein: CASKNPTGGPNYEQYF.

The CDR3 bases are TGTGCCAGCAGTGAAGAGGCAGGCCCGCTATTGGGGCAGTACTTC. The encoded protein is CASSEEAGPLLGQYF. The rearrangement links TRBV2 to TRBJ2-7; D unresolved. Germline CDR1 and CDR2: SNHLY and FYNNEI. V lost 1 base and J 9 bases, leaving 19 bases between the germline ends. The CDR3 consists of 15 residues.

The rearrangement links TRBV4-3 to TRBJ2-4; possibly TRBD1 for D (7 bases). CDR3 size: 15 residues. Germline lookup yields CDR1 LGHNA and CDR2 YSLEER. With 3 bases removed from V and 9 bases from J, the gap between germline ends came to 18 bases. The CDR3 loop is CASSHRGTAMGIQYF. DNA of the CDR3: TGCGCCAGCAGCCACCGCGGGACAGCCATGGGCATTCAGTACTTC.

V is TRBV7-3 and J is TRBJ2-3; the D gene is possibly TRBD1 (6 bases). CDR1 is SGHTA and CDR2 is FQGTGA in the germline V gene. The length of the CDR3 is 15 residues. V lost 4 bases to trimming and J lost 2 bases, with 13 bases between them. The CDR3 region has the DNA TGTGCCAGCAGCTCACACAGGGCGGACACAGATACGCAGTATTTT. Its protein product is CASSSHRADTDTQYF.

The chain has TRBV10-2 and TRBJ1-4, with 9 bases fitting TRBD1. There are 15 residues in the CDR3. The V segment lost 3 bases and the J segment 4 bases; nucleotides outside the gene matches: 3. Per germline, CDR1 WSHSY and CDR2 SAAADI. The CDR3: CASSERTGDNEKLFF. The CDR3 coding sequence is TGCGCCAGCAGTGAACGGACAGGGGATAATGAAAAACTGTTTTTT.

The J gene is TRBJ2-1, the V gene TRBV29-1; D is possibly TRBD2 (7 bases). The V end was cut by 6 bases, the J end by 8 bases, with 17 bases between. CDR1 is SQVTM, CDR2 ANQGSEA, per germline. The CDR3 runs 13 residues. CDR3 sequence reads: CSVAEGGRYEQFF. The CDR3 DNA reads TGCAGCGTAGCCGAGGGGGGGAGATATGAGCAGTTCTTC.

The J gene is TRBJ2-7, the V gene TRBV20-1, with D hard to call. This CDR3 spans 11 amino acids. Germline V gene data show CDR1 as DFQATT and CDR2 as SNEGSKA (reference sequence). The CDR3 sequence: CSAQTVYEQYF. As DNA, the CDR3 is TGCAGCGCGCAGACCGTCTACGAGCAGTACTTC.

V gene TRBV4-1 combines with J gene TRBJ1-2, with D uncertain. V was shortened by 1 base and J by 1 base, with 16 bases between the two germline ends. CDR1 is MGHRA, CDR2 YSYEKL, per germline. The CDR3 contains 17 residues. CDR3 sequence (DNA): TGCGCCAGCAGCCAAGGGATGGCCCGAAGGCTTAACTATGGCTACACCTTC. Its protein product is CASSQGMARRLNYGYTF.

The J gene is TRBJ2-2, the V gene TRBV7-2; 9 nucleotides agree with TRBD2. The V gene end was trimmed by 5 bases and the J gene end by 1 base; junction bases not matched to a gene: 11. CDR1 and CDR2 (germline): SGHTA, FQGNSA. The CDR3 runs 18 residues. The chain's CDR3 is CASSPGRGGFRNTGELFF. DNA for the CDR3: TGTGCCAGCAGCCCGGGGCGGGGGGGGTTCCGGAACACCGGGGAGCTGTTTTTT.

The chain uses TRBV6-6 and TRBJ1-5; D remains ambiguous. The CDR3 contains 14 residues. Germline V gene lookup returns CDR1 MNHNY and CDR2 SVGAGI (reference sequence). The V and J ends lost 6 bases and 0 bases respectively, with 9 bases between them. CDR3 coding DNA: TGTGCCAGCAGCGGACGGTATAGCAATCAGCCCCAGCATTTT. Translated, it gives CASSGRYSNQPQHF.

The gene calls are TRBV19 and TRBJ1-6; TRBD1 matches at 10 bases. Trimming took 5 bases from V and 9 from J; bases not matched to a gene: 13. CDR3 length: 17 residues. Germline assignment: CDR1 LNHDA and CDR2 SQIVND (reference sequence). CDR3 amino acids: CASSYAGQGYDSSPLHF. CDR3 DNA sequence: TGTGCCAGTAGTTACGCGGGACAGGGGTACGATAGTTCACCCCTCCACTTT.

J is TRBJ2-3 and V is TRBV6-4; no clear D gene. The CDR3 has 13 residues. V was clipped by 8 bases and J by 0 bases, with 9 bases between them. Per the germline V gene, CDR1 is MRHNA and CDR2 is SNTAGT. CDR3 protein: CASAKESTDTQYF. The CDR3 bases are TGTGCCAGCGCGAAGGAAAGCACAGATACGCAGTATTTT.

The V gene is TRBV28, the J gene TRBJ2-5; D possibly uses TRBD1 or TRBD2 (6 bases each). Germline V gene lookup returns CDR1 MDHEN and CDR2 SYDVKM. The CDR3 has 20 amino acids. V lost 3 bases to trimming and J lost 5 bases, with 31 bases between them. This CDR3 is CASSFSFAILGGGRGETQYF. The CDR3 region has the DNA TGTGCCAGCAGTTTTTCATTTGCGATACTCGGGGGCGGACGGGGGGAGACCCAGTACTTC.

The rearrangement links TRBV6-1 to TRBJ1-4; D ambiguous. The CDR3 extends over 15 amino acids. From germline, CDR1 is MNHNS and CDR2 SASEGT. V was shortened by 3 bases and J by 0 bases, with 8 bases between the two germline ends. CDR3 sequence: CASSDNWATNEKLFF. The CDR3 DNA sequence: TGTGCCAGCAGTGATAATTGGGCAACTAATGAAAAACTGTTTTTT.

The chain recombines TRBV9 with TRBJ1-2; D remains unclear. Between the trimmed V and J ends, which lost 0 bases and 13 bases, there was a span of 19 bases. CDR3 length: 14 residues. Germline lookup yields CDR1 SGDLS and CDR2 YYNGEE. The CDR3 DNA reads TGTGCCAGCAGCGTAGAGGCGCGGCAGTCCCTCTGCACCTTC. This codes for CASSVEARQSLCTF.

The chain has TRBV29-1 and TRBJ1-1; a possible D gene is TRBD1 (6 bases). V lost 6 bases, J lost 0 bases, and 11 bases lay in between. CDR1 is SQVTM, CDR2 ANQGSEA, per germline. The CDR3 is 13 amino acids. The chain's CDR3 is CSVLPGVNTEAFF. The CDR3 coding sequence is TGCAGCGTCCTCCCAGGGGTGAACACTGAAGCTTTCTTT.

The chain employs TRBV15 and TRBJ1-2, with a weak D call TRBD1 (5 bases). CDR1 and CDR2 (germline): LNHNV, YYDKDF (reference sequence). The CDR3 is made up of 15 amino acids. V was cut by 0 bases and J by 8 bases, with 16 bases left in between. The CDR3: CATSRDQQGVRGYTF. CDR3 DNA sequence: TGTGCCACCAGCAGAGATCAGCAGGGAGTGAGGGGCTACACCTTC.

V and J are TRBV10-1 and TRBJ2-7; 7 positions agree with TRBD1. Trimming took 8 bases from V and 3 from J; bases not matched to a gene: 16. In germline, CDR1 is WNHNN, CDR2 SYGVQD (reference sequence). The CDR3 is 16 amino acids. Here the CDR3 reads CASLIGTDSLDYEQYF. As DNA, the CDR3 is TGCGCCAGCTTAATCGGGACAGATTCACTCGACTACGAGCAGTACTTC.

J is TRBJ2-7 and V is TRBV6-6; D gene uncertain. Germline CDR1 reads MNHNY; CDR2 reads SVGAGI (reference sequence). This CDR3 has 16 amino acids. The germline V and J ends were trimmed by 0 bases and 0 bases, with 12 bases remaining between them. The CDR3 loop is CASSYSSTVYSYEQYF. CDR3 nucleotides: TGTGCCAGCAGTTACTCGAGTACGGTCTACTCCTACGAGCAGTACTTC.

The rearrangement uses TRBV19 and TRBJ2-3, with D unresolved. The germline CDR1 and CDR2 sequences are LNHDA and SQIVND (reference sequence). V gave up 7 bases and J gave up 1 base, with 12 bases separating them. The CDR3 loop spans 14 amino acids. DNA for the CDR3: TGTGCCAGTACTAACGGGCCAGGCACAGATACGCAGTATTTT. Translated: CASTNGPGTDTQYF.

This clone was picked up one time. The V call is TRBV3-1 (or the pseudogene TRBV3-2), the J call TRBJ2-6; no firm D call. The germline gives CDR1 LGHDT, CDR2 YNNKEL (reference sequence). The CDR3 is made up of 16 amino acids. Between the trimmed V and J ends, which lost 6 bases and 0 bases, there was a span of 12 bases. The chain's CDR3 is CASSLGGFSGANVLTF. The DNA for the CDR3 is TGTGCCAGCAGTCTTGGTGGGTTCTCTGGGGCCAACGTCCTGACTTTC.

The rearrangement links TRBV4-3 to TRBJ1-2; 10 bases are a match to TRBD1. Unmatched junction bases numbered 8, after V lost 4 bases and J lost 3 bases. Germline CDR1 reads LGHNA; CDR2 reads YSLEER. This CDR3 comprises 16 residues. The CDR3, as DNA: TGCGCCAGCAGCCTTACCGCGGGACAGGGGTACTATGGCTACACCTTC. It specifies CASSLTAGQGYYGYTF.

V and J are TRBV10-3 and TRBJ2-4, with a tentative D call TRBD1 (5 bases). The CDR3 has 16 amino acids. The ends were cut back, 3 bases at V and 1 base at J, with 13 bases in the middle. The V gene's germline CDR1 is ENHRY and CDR2 SYGVKD. The CDR3 DNA is TGTGCCATCAGTGAAGGGGCATATGGGGCCAAAAACATTCAGTACTTC. Translating gives CAISEGAYGAKNIQYF.

The chain couples TRBV12-3 or TRBV12-4 to TRBJ1-2, with a weak D call TRBD1 (5 bases). Trimming left V 8 bases short and J 4 bases short, with 14 bases between. The CDR3 totals 13 residues. This CDR3 reads CASSSQGPYGYTF. CDR3 DNA sequence: TGTGCCAGCTCTTCCCAGGGCCCCTATGGCTACACCTTC.